This TCR beta chain was recovered during a study of T cell responses to AZD1222 COVID-19 vaccine. Study details: Recipients boosted at about 4 weeks or about 12 weeks are pooled.

The germline gives CDR1 LNHDA, CDR2 SQIVND (reference sequence). Trimming cost V 7 bases and J 4 bases, with 7 bases left between them. This CDR3 is built from 11 residues. Profiled with immunoSEQ multiplex PCR; TCRdb holds only in-frame clones, not every one. The data hold 180,000 or so clones, with around 95% observed a single time. The specimen was peripheral blood, collected on day 0 of AZD1222 vaccination. The V and J genes are TRBV19 and TRBJ1-2; D uncertain. This receptor was taken from an adult in good health. CDR3 nucleotides: TGTGCCAGTATAGGAGGCTATGGCTACACCTTC. This encodes CASIGGYGYTF.